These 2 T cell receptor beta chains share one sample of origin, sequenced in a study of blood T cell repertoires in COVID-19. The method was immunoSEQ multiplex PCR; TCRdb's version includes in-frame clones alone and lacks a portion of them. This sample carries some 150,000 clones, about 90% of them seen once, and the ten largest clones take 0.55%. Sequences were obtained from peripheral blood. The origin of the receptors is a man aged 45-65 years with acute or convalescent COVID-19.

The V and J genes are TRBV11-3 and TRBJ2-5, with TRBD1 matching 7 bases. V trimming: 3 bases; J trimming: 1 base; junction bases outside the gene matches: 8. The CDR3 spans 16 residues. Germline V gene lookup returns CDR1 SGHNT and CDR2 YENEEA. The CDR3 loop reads CASSFTDREIQETQYF. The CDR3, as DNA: TGTGCCAGCAGCTTTACAGACAGGGAAATCCAAGAGACCCAGTACTTC.

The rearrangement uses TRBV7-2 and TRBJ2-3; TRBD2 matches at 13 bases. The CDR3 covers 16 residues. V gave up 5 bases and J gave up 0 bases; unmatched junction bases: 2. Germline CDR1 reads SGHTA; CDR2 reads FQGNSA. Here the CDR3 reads CASSRLAGGSTDTQYF. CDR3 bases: TGTGCCAGCAGCAGACTAGCGGGAGGAAGCACAGATACGCAGTATTTT.